Below are 3 T cell receptor beta chains sequenced from a single sample in a study of OX40 agonist ivuxolimab in advanced cancers. This table comes from immunoSEQ multiplex PCR, and its TCRdb copy is limited to in-frame clones, with some not included. The repertoire consists of 80,000 or so clones, with around nine tenths occurring once and the leading ten covering more than 0.15%. Sequenced here: CD4+ or CD8+ T cells sorted from blood, sampled in a trial of the OX40 agonist ivuxolimab. These receptors were collected from an adult with an advanced solid tumor such as melanoma, head and neck, liver or kidney cancer.

The chain uses TRBV6-5 and TRBJ1-5, with unresolved D. The V end lost 6 bases, the J end lost 1 base, and 10 bases lay between the germline ends. The CDR3 loop spans 14 amino acids. Per germline, CDR1 MNHEY and CDR2 SVGAGI. The CDR3 sequence is CASSRVRSNQPQHF. In DNA, the CDR3 is TGTGCCAGCAGCCGGGTAAGGAGCAATCAGCCCCAGCATTTT.

The chain links TRBV19 to TRBJ1-1; D call uncertain. In germline, CDR1 is LNHDA, CDR2 SQIVND (reference sequence). The CDR3 spans 16 residues. V lost 3 bases, J lost 1 base, and 15 bases lay in between. The CDR3 loop is CASSMDPRRPNTEAFF. The CDR3 nucleotides read TGTGCCAGTAGTATGGACCCGAGGAGGCCGAACACTGAAGCTTTCTTT.

The chain couples TRBV5-4 to TRBJ1-2; D ambiguous. Deletions cut 1 base from V and 8 bases from J, with 15 bases between. This CDR3 comprises 14 residues. Looked up from germline, CDR1 is SGHNT and CDR2 is YYREEE (reference sequence). CDR3 residues: CASSLSGFSSGYTF. DNA of the CDR3: TGTGCCAGCAGCTTGTCGGGATTTTCCTCGGGCTACACCTTC.